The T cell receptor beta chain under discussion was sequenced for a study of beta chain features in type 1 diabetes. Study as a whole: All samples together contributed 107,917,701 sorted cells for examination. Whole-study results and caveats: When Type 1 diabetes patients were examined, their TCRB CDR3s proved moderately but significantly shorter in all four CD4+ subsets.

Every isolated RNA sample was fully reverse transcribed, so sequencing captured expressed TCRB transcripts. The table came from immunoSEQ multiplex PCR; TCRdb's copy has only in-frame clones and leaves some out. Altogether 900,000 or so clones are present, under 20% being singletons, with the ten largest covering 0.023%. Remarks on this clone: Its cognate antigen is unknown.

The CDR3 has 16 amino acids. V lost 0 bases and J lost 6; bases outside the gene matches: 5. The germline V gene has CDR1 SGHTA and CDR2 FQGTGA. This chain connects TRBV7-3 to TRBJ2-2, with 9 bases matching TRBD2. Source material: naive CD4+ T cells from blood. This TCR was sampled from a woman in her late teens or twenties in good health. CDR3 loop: CASSLTGGRAAGELFF. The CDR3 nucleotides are TGTGCCAGCAGCTTAACTGGCGGGAGGGCCGCCGGGGAGCTGTTTTTT.